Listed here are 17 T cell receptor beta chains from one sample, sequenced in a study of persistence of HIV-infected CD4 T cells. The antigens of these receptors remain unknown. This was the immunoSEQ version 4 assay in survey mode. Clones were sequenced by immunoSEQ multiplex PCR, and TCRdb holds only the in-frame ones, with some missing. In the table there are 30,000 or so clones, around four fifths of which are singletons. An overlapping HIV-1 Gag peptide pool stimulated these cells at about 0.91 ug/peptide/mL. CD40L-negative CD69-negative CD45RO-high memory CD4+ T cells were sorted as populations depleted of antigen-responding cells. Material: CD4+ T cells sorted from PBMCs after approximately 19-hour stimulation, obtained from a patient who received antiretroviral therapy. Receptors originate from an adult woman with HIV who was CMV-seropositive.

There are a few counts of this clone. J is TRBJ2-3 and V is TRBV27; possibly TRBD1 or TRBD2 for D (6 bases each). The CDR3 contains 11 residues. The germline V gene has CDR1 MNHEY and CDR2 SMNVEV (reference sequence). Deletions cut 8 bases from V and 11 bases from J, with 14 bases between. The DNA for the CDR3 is TGTGCCAGCTCGTGGGGGGCCAGGCAGTATTTT. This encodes CASSWGARQYF.

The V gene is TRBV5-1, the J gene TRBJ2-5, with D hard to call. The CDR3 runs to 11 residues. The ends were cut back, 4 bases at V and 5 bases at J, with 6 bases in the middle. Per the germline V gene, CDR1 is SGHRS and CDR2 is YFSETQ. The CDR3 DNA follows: TGCGCCAGCAGCGCTGGGGAGACCCAGTACTTC. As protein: CASSAGETQYF.

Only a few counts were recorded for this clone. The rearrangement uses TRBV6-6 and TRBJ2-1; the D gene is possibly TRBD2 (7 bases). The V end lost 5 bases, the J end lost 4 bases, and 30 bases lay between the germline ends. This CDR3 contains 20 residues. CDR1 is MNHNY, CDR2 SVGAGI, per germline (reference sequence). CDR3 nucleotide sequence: TGTGCCAGCAGTCCTAGGGGGGGTAGCGGGTTTCCGAAAGCTTACAATGAGCAGTTCTTC. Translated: CASSPRGGSGFPKAYNEQFF.

The CDR3 protein is CASSLRGGSSYNEQFF. CDR3 coding DNA: TGTGCCAGCAGTTTAAGGGGGGGAAGCTCCTACAATGAGCAGTTCTTC. The chain carries TRBV27 and TRBJ2-1; D is possibly TRBD2 (7 bases). Trimming shortened V by 2 bases and J by 0 bases, and 11 bases separated the two germline ends. Per germline, CDR1 MNHEY and CDR2 SMNVEV (reference sequence). The CDR3 totals 16 residues.

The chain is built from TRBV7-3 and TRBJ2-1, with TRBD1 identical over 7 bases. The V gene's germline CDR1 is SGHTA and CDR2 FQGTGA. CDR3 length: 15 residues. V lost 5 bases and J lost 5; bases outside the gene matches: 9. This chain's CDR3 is CASSLDRVGNNEQFF. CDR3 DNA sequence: TGTGCCAGCAGCCTAGACAGGGTAGGCAACAATGAGCAGTTCTTC.

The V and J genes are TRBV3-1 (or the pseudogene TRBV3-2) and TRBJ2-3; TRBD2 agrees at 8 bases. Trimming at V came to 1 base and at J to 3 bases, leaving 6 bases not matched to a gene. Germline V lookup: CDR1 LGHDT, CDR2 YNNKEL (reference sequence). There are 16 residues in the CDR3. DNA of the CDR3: TGTGCCAGCAGCCAAGCCAGCGGGAGTTTAACAGATACGCAGTATTTT. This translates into CASSQASGSLTDTQYF.

CDR3 bases: TGTGCTAGTGGTTTGGTACTCCACAGGGTGAACACTGAAGCTTTCTTT. Translating gives CASGLVLHRVNTEAFF. The chain links TRBV12-5 to TRBJ1-1; D is perhaps TRBD1 (6 bases). CDR1 LGHNT and CDR2 FRNRAP come from the germline V gene. Trimming pared 0 bases from V and 0 bases from J, leaving 11 bases between. The CDR3 is made up of 16 amino acids.

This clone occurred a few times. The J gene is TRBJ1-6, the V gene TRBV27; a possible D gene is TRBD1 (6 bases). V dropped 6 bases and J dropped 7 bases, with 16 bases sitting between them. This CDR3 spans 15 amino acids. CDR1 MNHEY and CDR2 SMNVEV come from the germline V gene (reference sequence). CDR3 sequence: CASRAQGGGNSPLHF. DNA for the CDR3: TGTGCCAGCAGAGCACAGGGAGGAGGAAATTCACCCCTCCACTTT.

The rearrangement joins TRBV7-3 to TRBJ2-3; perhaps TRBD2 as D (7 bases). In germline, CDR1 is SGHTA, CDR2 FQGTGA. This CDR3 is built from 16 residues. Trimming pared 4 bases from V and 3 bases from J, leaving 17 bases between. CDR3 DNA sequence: TGTGCCAGCAGCTCGGTCTTGGGGGGGCCGACAGATACGCAGTATTTT. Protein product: CASSSVLGGPTDTQYF.

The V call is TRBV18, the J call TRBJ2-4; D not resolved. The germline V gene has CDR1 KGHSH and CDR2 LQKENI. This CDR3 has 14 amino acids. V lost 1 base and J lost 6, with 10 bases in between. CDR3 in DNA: TGTGCCAGCTCACCACGGGCAGAAGGAAACATTCAGTACTTC. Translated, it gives CASSPRAEGNIQYF.

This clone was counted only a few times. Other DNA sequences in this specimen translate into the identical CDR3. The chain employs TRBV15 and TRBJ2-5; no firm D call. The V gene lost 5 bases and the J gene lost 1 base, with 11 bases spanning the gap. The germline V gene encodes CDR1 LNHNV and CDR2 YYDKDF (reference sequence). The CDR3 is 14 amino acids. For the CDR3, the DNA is TGTGCCACCAGCTCCCGACCCTCCCAAGAGACCCAGTACTTC. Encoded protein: CATSSRPSQETQYF. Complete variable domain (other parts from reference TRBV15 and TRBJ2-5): DAMVIQNPRYQVTQFGKPVTLSCSQTLNHNVMYWYQQKSSQAPKLLFHYYDKDFNNEADTPDNFQSRRPNTSFCFLDIRSPGLGDTAMYLCATSSRPSQETQYFGPGTRLLVL.

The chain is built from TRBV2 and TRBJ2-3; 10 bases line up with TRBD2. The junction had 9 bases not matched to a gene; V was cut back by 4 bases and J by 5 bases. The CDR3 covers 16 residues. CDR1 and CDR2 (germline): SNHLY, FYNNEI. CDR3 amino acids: CASSVSAGGQRDTQYF. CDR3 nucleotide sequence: TGTGCCAGCAGTGTTTCAGCGGGAGGGCAGAGAGATACGCAGTATTTT. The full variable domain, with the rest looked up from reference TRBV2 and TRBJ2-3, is EPEVTQTPSHQVTQMGQEVILRCVPISNHLYFYWYRQILGQKVEFLVSFYNNEISEKSEIFDDQFSVERPDGSNFTLKIRSTKLEDSAMYFCASSVSAGGQRDTQYFGPGTRLTVL.

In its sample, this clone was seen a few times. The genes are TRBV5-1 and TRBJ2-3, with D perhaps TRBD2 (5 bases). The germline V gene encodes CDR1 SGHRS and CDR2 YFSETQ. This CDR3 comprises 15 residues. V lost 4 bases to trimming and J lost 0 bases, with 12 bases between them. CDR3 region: CASSPYTGSTDTQYF. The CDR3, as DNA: TGCGCCAGCAGCCCTTACACGGGAAGCACAGATACGCAGTATTTT.

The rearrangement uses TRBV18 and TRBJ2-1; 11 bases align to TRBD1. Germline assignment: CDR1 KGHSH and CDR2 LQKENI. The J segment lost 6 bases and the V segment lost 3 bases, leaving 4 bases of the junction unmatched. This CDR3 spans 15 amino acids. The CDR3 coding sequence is TGTGCCAGCTCACCGACCGGGACAGGGGGCAATGAGCAGTTCTTC. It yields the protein CASSPTGTGGNEQFF.

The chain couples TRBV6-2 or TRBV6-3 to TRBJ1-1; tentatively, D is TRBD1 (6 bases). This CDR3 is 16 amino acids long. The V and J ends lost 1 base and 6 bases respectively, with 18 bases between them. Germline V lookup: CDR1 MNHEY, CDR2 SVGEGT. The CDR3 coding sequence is TGTGCCAGCAGTTACTGGGGGCCGCCGGGGATTGCTGAAGCTTTCTTT. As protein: CASSYWGPPGIAEAFF.

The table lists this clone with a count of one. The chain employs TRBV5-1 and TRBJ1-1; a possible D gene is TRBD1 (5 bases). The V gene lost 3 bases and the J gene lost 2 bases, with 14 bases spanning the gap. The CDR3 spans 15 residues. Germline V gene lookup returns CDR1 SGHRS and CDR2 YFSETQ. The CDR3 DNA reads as TGCGCCAGCAGCTGGGGGAGCCAGACAAACACTGAAGCTTTCTTT. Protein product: CASSWGSQTNTEAFF. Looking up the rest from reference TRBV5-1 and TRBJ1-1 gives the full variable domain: KAGVTQTPRYLIKTRGQQVTLSCSPISGHRSVSWYQQTPGQGLQFLFEYFSETQRNKGNFPGRFSGRQFSNSRSEMNVSTLELGDSALYLCASSWGSQTNTEAFFGQGTRLTVV.

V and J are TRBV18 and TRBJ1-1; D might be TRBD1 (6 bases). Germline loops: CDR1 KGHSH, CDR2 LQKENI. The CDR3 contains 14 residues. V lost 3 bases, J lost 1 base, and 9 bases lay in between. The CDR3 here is CASSPKQGNTEAFF. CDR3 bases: TGTGCCAGCTCACCTAAACAGGGGAACACTGAAGCTTTCTTT.